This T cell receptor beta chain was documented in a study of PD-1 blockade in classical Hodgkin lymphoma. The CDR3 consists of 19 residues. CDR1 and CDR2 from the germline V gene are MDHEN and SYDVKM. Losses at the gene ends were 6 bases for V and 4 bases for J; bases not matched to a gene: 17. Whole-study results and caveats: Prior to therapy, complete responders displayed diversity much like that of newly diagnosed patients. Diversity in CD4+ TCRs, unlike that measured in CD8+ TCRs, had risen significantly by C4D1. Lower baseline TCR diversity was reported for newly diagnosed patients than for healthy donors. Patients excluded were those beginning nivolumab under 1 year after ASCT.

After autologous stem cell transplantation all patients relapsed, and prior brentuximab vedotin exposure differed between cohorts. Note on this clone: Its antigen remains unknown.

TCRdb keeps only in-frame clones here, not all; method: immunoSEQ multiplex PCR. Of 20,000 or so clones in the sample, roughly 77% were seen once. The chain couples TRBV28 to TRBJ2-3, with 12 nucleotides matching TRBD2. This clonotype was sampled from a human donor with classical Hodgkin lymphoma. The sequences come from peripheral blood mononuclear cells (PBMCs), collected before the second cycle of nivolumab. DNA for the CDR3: TGTGCCAGCAGAGGGACTAGCGGGCCGATCGAGTATACGGCAGATACGCAGTATTTT. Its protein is CASRGTSGPIEYTADTQYF. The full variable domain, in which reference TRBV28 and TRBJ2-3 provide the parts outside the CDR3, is DVKVTQSSRYLVKRTGEKVFLECVQDMDHENMFWYRQDPGLGLRLIYFSYDVKMKEKGDIPEGYSVSREKKERFSLILESASTNQTSMYLCASRGTSGPIEYTADTQYFGPGTRLTVL.